The sequence of this T cell receptor (beta chain) was determined in a study of T-cell memory formation after mild COVID-19. Whole-study findings and limits: Among clones contracting day 15 to 85, CD4/CD8 was balanced, whereas later expanders leaned CD4+. Most CD4+ clones that shrank were in CM and EM, while CD8+ ones turned up in EMRA.

TCRdb re-analysed the 5' RACE reads in MiXCR, keeping a single row per CDR3 protein. This sample has hundreds of thousands of distinct CDR3 sequences, with around 27% found just once. This clonotype was seen only a few times. Its matching antigen is unknown. This CDR3 spans 15 amino acids. Trimming shortened V by 5 bases and J by 0 bases, and 13 bases separated the two germline ends. Per the germline V gene, CDR1 is MNHEY and CDR2 is SMNVEV (reference sequence). The sequence was collected from an adult woman who had mild COVID-19 (a few samples of this study predate the infection). Cell type and time point are not known. The sample comprised PBMCs or a T cell subset sorted from them (not recorded which). The J gene is TRBJ1-1, the V gene TRBV27, with TRBD1 as a possible D gene (5 bases). The CDR3 region is CASSRTGALNTEAFF. CDR3 nucleotide sequence: TGTGCCAGCAGTCGAACAGGAGCCCTGAACACTGAAGCTTTCTTT.